Listed below are T cell receptor beta chains from one sample, sequenced in a study of response to subunit inactivated influenza vaccine. TCRdb reprocessed the RT-PCR reads via MiXCR and lists one record per CDR3 protein. The sample consists of about half a million distinct CDR3 sequences, approximately 24% of them appearing once. Material: CD4+ T cells sorted from PBMCs, obtained roughly 5 days after vaccination. The origin of the receptors is a man in his fifties or sixties who received an inactivated influenza vaccine. The CDR3 runs from the conserved cysteine through the conserved F or W. A D gene is named only where the DNA matches it firmly. Where a row states a size, it is once, few, many or the class of an expanded clone; other rows omit it.

clone size,J gene,D gene,V gene,CDR3 protein,CDR3 DNA
once,TRBJ2-1,-,TRBV5-6,CASSLVGPSPEQFF,TGTGCCAGCAGCTTGGTGGGTCCATCCCCTGAGCAGTTCTTC
-,TRBJ2-3,-,TRBV4-3,CASSHRYTGSTGTDTQYF,TGCGCCAGCAGCCACAGATATACAGGATCTACGGGCACAGATACGCAGTATTTT
-,TRBJ2-1,-,TRBV3-1,CASTPFGIHSYNEQFF,TGTGCCAGCACCCCCTTTGGCATCCATTCCTACAATGAGCAGTTCTTC
-,TRBJ2-1,TRBD2,TRBV7-2,CASSLPGLGYNEQFF,TGTGCCAGCAGCTTACCGGGACTAGGGTACAATGAGCAGTTCTTC
few,TRBJ2-1,-,TRBV4-3,CASSQGPGDFAKQFF,TGCGCCAGCAGCCAAGGCCCCGGGGACTTCGCCAAGCAGTTCTTC
many,TRBJ2-7,TRBD1,TRBV29-1,CSARQGSYEQYF,TGCAGCGCACGACAGGGTTCCTACGAGCAGTACTTC
many,TRBJ2-7,TRBD2,TRBV28,CASSPTTSGGIYEQYF,TGTGCCAGCAGTCCAACAACTAGCGGGGGGATTTACGAGCAGTACTTC
few,TRBJ2-5,-,TRBV14,CASSQLGGRKETQYF,TGTGCCAGCAGCCAATTAGGTGGGCGGAAAGAGACCCAGTACTTC
-,TRBJ2-5,TRBD2,TRBV5-8,CASSHGLAGDQETQYF,TGTGCCAGCAGCCACGGACTAGCGGGGGACCAAGAGACCCAGTACTTC
few,TRBJ1-2,-,TRBV24-1,CATSDPRIGDYGYTF,TGTGCCACCAGTGACCCCCGAATAGGCGACTATGGCTACACCTTC
few,TRBJ2-7,-,TRBV11-2,CASSDRFEQYF,TGTGCCAGCAGCGACCGGTTCGAGCAGTACTTC
few,TRBJ2-1,-,TRBV20-1,CSAGRSFGEQFF,TGCAGTGCTGGACGAAGTTTTGGTGAGCAGTTCTTC
-,TRBJ2-5,-,TRBV7-2,CASSPSGTRRRTQYF,TGTGCCAGCAGCCCTAGTGGGACCCGACGGCGTACTCAGTACTTC
-,TRBJ2-3,TRBD2,TRBV12-3/TRBV12-4,CASRWTSGTDTQYF,TGTGCCAGCAGGTGGACTAGCGGCACAGATACGCAGTATTTT
few,TRBJ2-1,-,TRBV11-3,CARQGPPTYNEQFF,TGTGCCAGACAGGGCCCTCCCACCTACAATGAGCAGTTCTTC
-,TRBJ2-7,-,TRBV5-1,CASSLDPNLSYEQYF,TGCGCCAGCAGCTTGGATCCGAATCTCTCCTACGAGCAGTACTTC
-,TRBJ2-7,-,TRBV18,CASSPSLRDSHYEQYF,TGTGCCAGCTCACCATCCCTTCGGGACTCCCACTACGAGCAGTACTTC
-,TRBJ1-1,TRBD1,TRBV5-1,CASSQEDRVGAFF,TGCGCCAGCAGCCAGGAAGACAGGGTCGGAGCTTTCTTT
-,TRBJ2-1,-,TRBV29-1,CASHTGNEQFF,TGCGCTTCGCATACTGGGAATGAGCAGTTCTTC
-,TRBJ2-1,TRBD2,TRBV4-2,CASSSTSGGPYNEQFF,TGTGCCAGCAGTTCGACTAGCGGGGGCCCCTACAATGAGCAGTTCTTC
few,TRBJ2-5,TRBD2,TRBV10-2,CASSENLAGQETQYF,TGCGCCAGCAGTGAGAACCTAGCGGGGCAAGAGACCCAGTACTTC
few,TRBJ2-1,TRBD2,TRBV5-1,CASSLPSGNNEQFF,TGCGCCAGCAGCTTACCTAGCGGGAACAATGAGCAGTTCTTC
few,TRBJ2-6,-,TRBV6-2/TRBV6-3,CASSYSGTRANVLTF,TGTGCCAGCAGTTACTCGGGAACTAGGGCCAACGTCCTGACTTTC
many,TRBJ2-5,-,TRBV20-1,CSARPIRRDQETQYF,TGCAGTGCTAGACCCATTCGACGGGACCAAGAGACCCAGTACTTC
few,TRBJ1-1,-,TRBV3-1,CASSRLGPETEAFF,TGTGCCAGCAGCCGATTGGGACCTGAGACTGAAGCTTTCTTT
-,TRBJ2-5,-,TRBV12-3/TRBV12-4,CASTQIGETQYF,TGTGCCAGCACCCAGATTGGGGAGACCCAGTACTTC
few,TRBJ1-6,-,TRBV12-3/TRBV12-4,CASSLDGWEGSSPLHF,TGTGCCAGCAGTTTAGATGGGTGGGAAGGGAGTTCACCCCTCCACTTT
-,TRBJ1-5,-,TRBV27,CASSLQGGRQHF,TGTGCCAGCAGCCTACAGGGTGGGAGGCAGCATTTT
-,TRBJ1-6,TRBD1,TRBV2,CASSLGQKYNSPLHF,TGTGCCAGCAGCCTGGGACAGAAGTATAATTCACCCCTCCACTTT
-,TRBJ2-7,-,TRBV3-1,CASSHTTTEQYF,TGTGCCAGCAGCCATACCACTACCGAGCAGTACTTC
-,TRBJ2-7,-,TRBV2,CASSEAPSRSYEQYF,TGTGCCAGCAGTGAAGCTCCTAGCAGATCCTACGAGCAGTACTTC
-,TRBJ2-1,TRBD2,TRBV20-1,CSASPRDGRFYNEQFF,TGCAGTGCTAGCCCACGTGACGGGAGGTTTTACAATGAGCAGTTCTTC
many,TRBJ2-7,TRBD1,TRBV25-1,CASSEWGRGYEQYF,TGTGCCAGCAGTGAATGGGGCAGGGGGTACGAGCAGTACTTC
-,TRBJ2-1,-,TRBV6-1,CASNPHGGGGQFF,TGTGCCAGCAATCCACACGGCGGGGGCGGGCAGTTCTTC
-,TRBJ2-7,-,TRBV20-1,CSASGPGDEQYF,TGCAGTGCTAGTGGACCCGGGGACGAGCAGTACTTC
-,TRBJ2-3,-,TRBV20-1,CSARDRRGRDTQYF,TGCAGTGCCAGAGATCGGCGGGGAAGAGATACGCAGTATTTT
-,TRBJ1-1,-,TRBV10-3,CAIRVWGMGTEAFF,TGTGCCATCAGGGTTTGGGGCATGGGCACTGAAGCTTTCTTT
few,TRBJ1-6,TRBD1,TRBV30,CAWEGQNNSPLHF,TGTGCCTGGGAGGGACAGAATAATTCACCCCTCCACTTT
-,TRBJ2-3,-,TRBV20-1,CSARDWAGETDTQYF,TGCAGTGCTAGAGATTGGGCAGGGGAGACAGATACGCAGTATTTT
-,TRBJ2-7,TRBD2,TRBV4-2,CASSQVSGLGSYEQYF,TGTGCCAGCAGCCAAGTTTCAGGACTAGGATCCTACGAGCAGTACTTC
-,TRBJ2-7,-,TRBV7-2,CASRRGVGSPEQYF,TGTGCCAGCAGGAGGGGCGTTGGGAGTCCCGAGCAGTACTTC
few,TRBJ2-1,TRBD2,TRBV2,CASCLPGLAGDSYNEQFF,TGTGCCAGCTGTTTACCCGGACTAGCGGGGGACTCCTACAATGAGCAGTTCTTC
-,TRBJ1-1,TRBD1,TRBV5-6,CASSETGTEAFF,TGTGCCAGCAGCGAGACAGGGACTGAAGCTTTCTTT
-,TRBJ2-4,TRBD2,TRBV4-3,CASSQAFRGGLAKNIQYF,TGCGCCAGCAGCCAAGCGTTCCGCGGGGGACTAGCCAAAAACATTCAGTACTTC
-,TRBJ2-7,-,TRBV24-1,CGTSYLRLVRTGTACSYEQYF,TGTGGGACCAGTTATTTGCGACTCGTACGGACGGGGACCGCATGCTCCTACGAGCAGTACTTC
-,TRBJ2-1,TRBD2,TRBV20-1,CSAQRAGADNEQFF,TGCAGTGCCCAACGAGCGGGAGCGGACAATGAGCAGTTCTTC
-,TRBJ2-3,-,TRBV30,CAWRLKGVGTQYF,TGTGCCTGGAGGTTAAAGGGAGTCGGGACGCAGTATTTT
-,TRBJ1-5,-,TRBV3-1,CASSHPGGQPQHF,TGTGCCAGCAGCCACCCCGGTGGCCAGCCCCAGCATTTT
-,TRBJ2-7,TRBD1,TRBV6-1,CAITHRDSGYEQYF,TGTGCCATCACCCACCGGGACAGTGGCTACGAGCAGTACTTC
-,TRBJ2-7,-,TRBV6-5,CASSYSWSFGSYEQYF,TGTGCCAGCAGTTACTCGTGGAGTTTCGGTTCCTACGAGCAGTACTTC
few,TRBJ2-1,-,TRBV5-1,CASSLVPLATQFF,TGCGCCAGCAGCTTGGTCCCACTAGCTACGCAGTTCTTC